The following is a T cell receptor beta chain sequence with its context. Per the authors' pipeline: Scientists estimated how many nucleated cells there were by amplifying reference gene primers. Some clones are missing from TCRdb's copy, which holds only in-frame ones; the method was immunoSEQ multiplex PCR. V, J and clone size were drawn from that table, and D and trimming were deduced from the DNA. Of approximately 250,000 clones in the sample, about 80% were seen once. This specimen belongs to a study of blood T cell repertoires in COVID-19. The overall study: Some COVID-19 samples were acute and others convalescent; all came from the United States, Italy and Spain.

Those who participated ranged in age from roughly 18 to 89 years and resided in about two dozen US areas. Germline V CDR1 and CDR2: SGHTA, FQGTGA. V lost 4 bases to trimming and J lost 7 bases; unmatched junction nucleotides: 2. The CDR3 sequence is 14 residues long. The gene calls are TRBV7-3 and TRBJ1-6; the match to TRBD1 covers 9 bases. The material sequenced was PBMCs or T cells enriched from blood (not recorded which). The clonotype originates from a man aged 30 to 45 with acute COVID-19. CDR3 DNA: TGTGCCAGCAGCTCGACAGGGGGGAATTCACCCCTCCACTTT. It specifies CASSSTGGNSPLHF. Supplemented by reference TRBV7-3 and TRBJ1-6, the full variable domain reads GAGVSQTPSNKVTEKGKYVELRCDPISGHTALYWYRQSLGQGPEFLIYFQGTGAADDSGLPNDRFFAVRPEGSVSTLKIQRTERGDSAVYLCASSSTGGNSPLHFGNGTRLTVT.